Each of the 15 T cell receptor beta chains below was sequenced from the same sample in a study of T cell responses to AZD1222 COVID-19 vaccine. Sequencing used immunoSEQ multiplex PCR; TCRdb keeps in-frame clones, though not all of them. The sample lists 95,000 to 150,000 clones, around 93% occurring once. Here the sequenced sample was peripheral blood, taken on day 0 of AZD1222 vaccination. The receptors shown here come from an adult in good health.

This chain links TRBV28 with TRBJ2-1, with 8 bases fitting TRBD1. The germline V gene has CDR1 MDHEN and CDR2 SYDVKM. CDR3 size: 13 residues. J gave up 8 bases and V 8 bases, and 8 bases lay outside the gene matches. CDR3 coding DNA: TGTGCCAGCGTCGGACAGGGAATCTATGAGCAGTTCTTC. This gives the protein CASVGQGIYEQFF.

The gene calls are TRBV7-2 and TRBJ2-7; D is unresolved. The CDR3 spans 15 residues. The germline V and J ends were trimmed by 4 bases and 0 bases, with 13 bases remaining between them. From germline, CDR1 is SGHTA and CDR2 FQGNSA. CDR3 DNA sequence: TGTGCCAGCAGCTCCTATGAGGATATCTCCTACGAGCAGTACTTC. Encoded protein: CASSSYEDISYEQYF.

The chain carries TRBV6-4 and TRBJ2-2; 7 nucleotides line up with TRBD2. V lost 4 bases, J lost 2 bases, and 7 bases stayed unmatched. CDR1 and CDR2 from the germline V gene are MRHNA and SNTAGT. CDR3 length: 16 residues. CDR3 nucleotides: TGTGCCAGCAGTGTGTTCGCGGGAGCTAACACCGGGGAGCTGTTTTTT. Amino acid sequence: CASSVFAGANTGELFF.

The genes are TRBV28 and TRBJ2-7; D gene uncertain. CDR3 length: 13 amino acids. Deletions cut 4 bases from V and 2 bases from J, with 9 bases between. CDR1 and CDR2 (germline): MDHEN, SYDVKM. The CDR3 sequence is CASSWGKTYEQYF. In DNA form, the CDR3 reads TGTGCCAGCAGTTGGGGAAAAACCTACGAGCAGTACTTC.

J is TRBJ1-6 and V is TRBV9; no clear D gene. CDR1 and CDR2 (germline): SGDLS, YYNGEE. CDR3 length equals 13 residues. Trimming stripped 3 bases from V and 12 bases from J, with 13 bases between. The CDR3 region is CASSDGRAEPLHF. DNA for the CDR3: TGTGCCAGCAGCGACGGACGAGCGGAACCCCTCCACTTT.

J is TRBJ2-7 and V is TRBV19, with 10 nucleotides matching TRBD1. CDR3 length equals 14 residues. From germline, CDR1 is LNHDA and CDR2 SQIVND (reference sequence). The trim removed 5 bases at V and 7 bases at J, leaving 8 bases unmatched. The DNA of the CDR3 is TGTGCCAGTAGTCCAAAGACAGGGGGCGATGAGCAGTACTTC. It is translated as CASSPKTGGDEQYF.

The V gene is TRBV30, the J gene TRBJ1-2; D is perhaps TRBD1 (6 bases). The CDR3 is 11 residues long. Germline V gene data show CDR1 as GTSNPN and CDR2 as SVGIG (reference sequence). V was pared by 5 bases and J by 4 bases, with 8 bases between. The CDR3 bases are TGTGCCTGGGGGGACATCTATGGCTACACCTTC. Protein: CAWGDIYGYTF.

The chain couples TRBV30 to TRBJ1-3; D remains unclear. The CDR3 runs 12 residues. V shed 3 bases and J shed 0 bases, with 3 bases lying between them. CDR1 and CDR2 (germline): GTSNPN, SVGIG (reference sequence). For the CDR3, the DNA is TGTGCCTGGAGAGACTCTGGAAACACCATATATTTT. Its translation: CAWRDSGNTIYF.

This chain joins TRBV19 and TRBJ1-5; D unclear. V lost 6 bases and J 3 bases, leaving 15 bases between the germline ends. The V gene's germline CDR1 is LNHDA and CDR2 SQIVND (reference sequence). This CDR3 is 15 amino acids long. As DNA, the CDR3 is TGTGCCAGTAGCCGTGGGGAGGTGGCCAATCAGCCCCAGCATTTT. Protein product: CASSRGEVANQPQHF.

The chain has TRBV7-9 and TRBJ1-2; TRBD1 aligns across 7 bases. V dropped 3 bases and J dropped 3; count of bases not matched to a gene: 10. This CDR3 is built from 16 residues. Per the germline V gene, CDR1 is SEHNR and CDR2 is FQNEAQ (reference sequence). The CDR3: CASSLSGRDSYYGYTF. The CDR3 nucleotides are TGTGCCAGCAGCTTGAGCGGCAGGGACAGCTACTATGGCTACACCTTC.

The chain joins TRBV5-4 to TRBJ2-7, with 9 bases fitting TRBD2. CDR1 SGHNT and CDR2 YYREEE come from the germline V gene (reference sequence). V shed 5 bases, J shed 4 bases, and the junction held 1 base outside the gene matches. This CDR3 comprises 12 residues. The CDR3 sequence is CASRREGYEQYF. CDR3 DNA sequence: TGTGCCAGCAGGCGGGAGGGTTACGAGCAGTACTTC.

V is TRBV7-9 and J is TRBJ1-4; 8 bases align to TRBD1. Germline V gene sequence: CDR1 SEHNR, CDR2 FQNEAQ (reference sequence). V lost 6 bases and J lost 7; bases outside the gene matches: 10. The CDR3 runs 15 residues. The CDR3 sequence: CASSRTGGGGEKLFF. In nucleotides, the CDR3 is TGTGCCAGCAGTCGTACAGGGGGAGGAGGTGAAAAACTGTTTTTT.

This clone occurred once. This chain connects TRBV30 to TRBJ1-5, with 9 bases aligning to TRBD1. Germline CDR1 reads GTSNPN; CDR2 reads SVGIG (reference sequence). V trimming: 0 bases; J trimming: 4 bases; junction bases outside the gene matches: 4. The CDR3 consists of 15 residues. The CDR3 here is CAWSVQTGGNQPQHF. In DNA form, the CDR3 reads TGTGCCTGGAGTGTACAGACAGGGGGAAATCAGCCCCAGCATTTT.

This chain uses TRBV11-2 with TRBJ2-7, with 7 bases aligning to TRBD2. Germline-derived CDR1 and CDR2 are SGHAT and FQNNGV. This CDR3 contains 14 residues. The V segment lost 1 base and the J segment 5 bases; nucleotides outside the gene matches: 5. The CDR3 coding sequence is TGTGCCAGCAGCTTAGGCGGGAGTCTTGACGAGCAGTACTTC. This translates into CASSLGGSLDEQYF.

This clone has just a few counts. This rearrangement joins TRBV7-9 to TRBJ2-3, with 16 bases identical to TRBD2. V trimming: 2 bases; J trimming: 5 bases; junction bases outside the gene matches: 10. The CDR3 has 19 residues. The germline gives CDR1 SEHNR, CDR2 FQNEAQ (reference sequence). DNA of the CDR3: TGTGCCAGCAGCTTATTCGGGACTAGCGGGGGGGCGATTGAAGATACGCAGTATTTT. Translation: CASSLFGTSGGAIEDTQYF.